This entry describes one T cell receptor beta chain. The antigen is not known. This record comes from a study of cytomegalovirus exposure and HLA in healthy donors. 60 Vbeta and 13 Jbeta primers were used in PCR. The table came from immunoSEQ multiplex PCR; TCRdb's copy has only in-frame clones and leaves some out. The sample yields about 140,000 clones, roughly four fifths seen once. CDR1 and CDR2 (germline): LNHNV, YYDKDF (reference sequence). The CDR3 extends over 15 amino acids. V dropped 2 bases and J dropped 3; count of bases not matched to a gene: 7. Findings and caveats of the study: Donor immune exposure was known only as CMV serostatus. Confirmation was obtained in vitro that a few CMV-associated chains are specific for CMV antigens.

The clonotype originates from a man in his thirties or forties in good health and CMV-seronegative. Sequencing was performed on PBMCs. The chain employs TRBV15 and TRBJ2-7; 7 positions match TRBD1. CDR3 DNA sequence: TGTGCCACCAGCAGACCCCCGACAGGGATCTACGAGCAGTACTTC. Translating gives CATSRPPTGIYEQYF.